This T cell receptor (beta chain) was documented in a study of blood T cell repertoires in COVID-19. Study as a whole: Some COVID-19 samples were acute and others convalescent; all came from the United States, Italy and Spain. In each case, the material was cDNA or gDNA derived from T cells, B-cell-depleted T cells, or PBMCs.

In the original workflow: Estimation of nucleated cell counts was performed using reference gene primer amplification. Method: immunoSEQ multiplex PCR; TCRdb's copy keeps in-frame clones and lacks some. The D gene and trimming were derived from the DNA, and the V and J assignments and clone size from that table. Of 130,000 to 150,000 clones in the sample, around 90% were seen once. Germline-derived CDR1 and CDR2 are SEHNR and FQNEAQ (reference sequence). This CDR3 contains 14 residues. Trimming removed 2 bases at V and 6 bases at J, with 11 bases between. The V and J genes are TRBV7-9 and TRBJ2-1, with a weak D call TRBD2 (5 bases). The source material was peripheral blood. This clonotype was sampled from a man in his sixties or seventies with acute or convalescent COVID-19. Here the CDR3 DNA reads TGTGCCAGCAGCTTACTAAGCGGCCTCAATGAGCAGTTCTTC. Translating gives CASSLLSGLNEQFF.